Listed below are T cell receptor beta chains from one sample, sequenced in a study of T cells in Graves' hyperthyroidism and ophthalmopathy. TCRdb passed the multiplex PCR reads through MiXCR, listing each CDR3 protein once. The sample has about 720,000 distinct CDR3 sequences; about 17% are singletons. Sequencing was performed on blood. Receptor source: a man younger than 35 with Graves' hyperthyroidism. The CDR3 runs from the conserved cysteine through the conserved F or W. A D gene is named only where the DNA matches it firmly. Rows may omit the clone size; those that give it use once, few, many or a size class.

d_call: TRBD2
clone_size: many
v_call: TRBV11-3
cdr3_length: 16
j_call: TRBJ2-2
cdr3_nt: TGTGCCAGCAGCCCCGGACTAGCGGGGAACACCGGGGAGCTGTTTTTT
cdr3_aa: CASSPGLAGNTGELFF

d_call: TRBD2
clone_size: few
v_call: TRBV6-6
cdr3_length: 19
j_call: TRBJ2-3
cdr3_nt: TGTGCCAGCAGTTACTCGATTACTAGCGGGGGGCTTAGCACAGATACGCAGTATTTT
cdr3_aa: CASSYSITSGGLSTDTQYF

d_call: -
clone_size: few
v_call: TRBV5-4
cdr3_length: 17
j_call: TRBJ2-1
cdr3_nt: TGTGCCAGCAGCCCCACTCCCCCGGGACGGAGGTACAATGAGCAGTTCTTC
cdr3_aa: CASSPTPPGRRYNEQFF

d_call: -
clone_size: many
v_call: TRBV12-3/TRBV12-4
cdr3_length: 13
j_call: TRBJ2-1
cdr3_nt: TGTGCCAGCAGTTTAAGTAGGGCGGGAGAGCAGTTCTTC
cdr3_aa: CASSLSRAGEQFF

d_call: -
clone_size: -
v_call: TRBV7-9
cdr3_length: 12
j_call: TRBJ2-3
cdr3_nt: TGTGCCAGCCCGGACCCGCCAGATACGCAGTATTTT
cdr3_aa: CASPDPPDTQYF

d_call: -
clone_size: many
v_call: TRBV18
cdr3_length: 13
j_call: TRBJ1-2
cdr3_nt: TGTGCCAGCTCACGGGAGGTGGACAATGGCTACACCTTC
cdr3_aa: CASSREVDNGYTF

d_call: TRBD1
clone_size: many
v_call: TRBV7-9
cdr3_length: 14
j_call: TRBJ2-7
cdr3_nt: TGTGCCAGCAGCCCCCCAGGGGGCGAGTACGAGCAGTACTTC
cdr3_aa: CASSPPGGEYEQYF

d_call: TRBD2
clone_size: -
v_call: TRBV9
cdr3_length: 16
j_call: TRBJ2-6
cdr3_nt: TGTGCCAGCAGGGGACTAGCGGGAACTGGGGCCAACGTCCTGACTTTC
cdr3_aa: CASRGLAGTGANVLTF

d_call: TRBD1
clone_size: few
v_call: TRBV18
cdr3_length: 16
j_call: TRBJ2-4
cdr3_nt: TGTGCCAGCTCAAGCCCCTACAGGGGAGCCAAAAACATTCAGTACTTC
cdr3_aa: CASSSPYRGAKNIQYF

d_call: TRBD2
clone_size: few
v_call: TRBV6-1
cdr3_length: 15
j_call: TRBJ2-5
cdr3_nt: TGTGCCAGCGGGGATGCTAGCGGTCCAAGGGGGACCCAGTACTTC
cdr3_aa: CASGDASGPRGTQYF

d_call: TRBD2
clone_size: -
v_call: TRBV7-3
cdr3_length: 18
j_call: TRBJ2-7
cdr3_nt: TGTGCCAGGAGTTCCCGGGGGACTAGCGGGGGCCCCAACTACGAGCAGTACTTC
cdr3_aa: CARSSRGTSGGPNYEQYF

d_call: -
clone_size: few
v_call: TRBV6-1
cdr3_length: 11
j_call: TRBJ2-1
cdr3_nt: TGTGCCAGCAGTAAGTACAATGAGCAGTTCTTC
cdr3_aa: CASSKYNEQFF

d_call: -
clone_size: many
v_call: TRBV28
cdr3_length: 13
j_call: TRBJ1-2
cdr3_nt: TGTGCCAGCAGTTTTGGGGGATACTATGGCTACACCTTC
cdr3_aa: CASSFGGYYGYTF

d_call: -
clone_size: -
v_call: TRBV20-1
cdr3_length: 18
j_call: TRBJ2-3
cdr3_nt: TGCAGTGCTAGACCACCATTTAAAAACACGGATGGCACAGATACGCAGTATTTT
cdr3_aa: CSARPPFKNTDGTDTQYF

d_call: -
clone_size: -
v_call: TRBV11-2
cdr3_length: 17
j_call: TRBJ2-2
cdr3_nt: TGTGCCAGCAGCTTAGTCCAGGCGGGACCGAACACCGGGGAGCTGTTTTTT
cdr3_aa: CASSLVQAGPNTGELFF

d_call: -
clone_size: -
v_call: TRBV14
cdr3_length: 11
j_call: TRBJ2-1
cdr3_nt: TGTGCCAGCAGCCAAGGACATGAGCAGTTCTTC
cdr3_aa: CASSQGHEQFF

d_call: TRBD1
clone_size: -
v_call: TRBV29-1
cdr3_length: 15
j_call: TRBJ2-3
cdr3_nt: TGCAGCGTAACCGGGACAGGGGAAAGTACAGATACGCAGTATTTT
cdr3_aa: CSVTGTGESTDTQYF

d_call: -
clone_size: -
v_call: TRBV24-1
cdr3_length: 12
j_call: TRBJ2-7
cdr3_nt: TGTGCCACCAGTGATCCCCGGGACGAGCAGTACTTC
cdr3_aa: CATSDPRDEQYF

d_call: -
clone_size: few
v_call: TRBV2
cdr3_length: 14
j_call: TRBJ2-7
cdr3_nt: TGTGCCAGCAGCAAACAGGAAAACTCCTACGAGCAGTACTTC
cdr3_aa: CASSKQENSYEQYF

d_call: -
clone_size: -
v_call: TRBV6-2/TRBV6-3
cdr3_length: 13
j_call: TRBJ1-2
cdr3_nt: TGTGCCAGCAGCCGGACGCCGCCCCGGGGCTACACCTTC
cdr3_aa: CASSRTPPRGYTF

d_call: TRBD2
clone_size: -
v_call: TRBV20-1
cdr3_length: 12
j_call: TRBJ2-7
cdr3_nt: TGCAGTGCTAGAGATTTCGGGGGGGAGCAGTACTTC
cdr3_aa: CSARDFGGEQYF

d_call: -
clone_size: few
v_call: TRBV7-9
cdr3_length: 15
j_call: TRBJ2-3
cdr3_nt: TGTGCCAGCAGCTTGGCTCGCAATAAGCCGGATACGCAGTATTTT
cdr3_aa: CASSLARNKPDTQYF

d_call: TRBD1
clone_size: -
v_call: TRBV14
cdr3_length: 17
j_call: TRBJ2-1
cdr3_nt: TGTGCCAGCAGCCAATACAGGACAGGGAAGTTTAGCAATGAGCAGTTCTTC
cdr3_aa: CASSQYRTGKFSNEQFF

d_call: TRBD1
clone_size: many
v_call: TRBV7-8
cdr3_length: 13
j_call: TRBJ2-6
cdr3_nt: TGTGCCAGCAGCGGACAGGGAGGCGGCGTCCTGACTTTC
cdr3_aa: CASSGQGGGVLTF

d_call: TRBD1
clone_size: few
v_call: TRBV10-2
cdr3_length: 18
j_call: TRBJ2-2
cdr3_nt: TGCGCCAGCAGCCCCCCGAGACAAGACAGGGCGAACACCGGGGAGCTGTTTTTT
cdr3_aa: CASSPPRQDRANTGELFF

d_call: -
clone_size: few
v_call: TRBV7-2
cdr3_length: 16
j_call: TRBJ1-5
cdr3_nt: TGTGCCAGCAGCCCCTGGGGGGGGAGAAGCAATCAGCCCCAGCATTTT
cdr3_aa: CASSPWGGRSNQPQHF

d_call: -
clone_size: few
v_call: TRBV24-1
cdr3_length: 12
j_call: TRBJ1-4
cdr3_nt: TGTGCCACCAGTGATTGGGATGAAAAACTGTTTTTT
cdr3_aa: CATSDWDEKLFF

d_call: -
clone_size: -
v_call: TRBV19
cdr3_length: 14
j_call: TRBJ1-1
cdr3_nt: TGTGCCAGCCGGGACGGAAGGATGATTTGGGAAGCTTTCTTT
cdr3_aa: CASRDGRMIWEAFF

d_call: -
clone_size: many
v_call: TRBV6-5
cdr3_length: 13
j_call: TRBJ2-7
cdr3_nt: TGTGCCAGCAGACCCTCTACCGGGCTCGAGCAGTACTTC
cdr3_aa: CASRPSTGLEQYF

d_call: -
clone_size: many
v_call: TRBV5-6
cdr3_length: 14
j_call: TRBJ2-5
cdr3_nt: TGTGCCAGCAGCTTGGACAGGGGAGGTGAGACCCAGTACTTC
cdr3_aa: CASSLDRGGETQYF

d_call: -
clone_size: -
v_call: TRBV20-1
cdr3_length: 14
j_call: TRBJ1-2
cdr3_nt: TGCAGTGCTAGGCCGGACCCGAGTAACTATGGCTACACCTTC
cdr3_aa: CSARPDPSNYGYTF

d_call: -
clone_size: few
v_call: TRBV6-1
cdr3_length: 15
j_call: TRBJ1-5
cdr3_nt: TGTGCCAGCAGTGCGGGTCGAGGGGTGATTCAGCCCCAGCATTTT
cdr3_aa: CASSAGRGVIQPQHF

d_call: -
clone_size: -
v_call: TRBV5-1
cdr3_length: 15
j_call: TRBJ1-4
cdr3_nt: TGCGCCAGCAGCTTGACCGGGACTCTTGATGAAAAACTGTTTTTT
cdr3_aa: CASSLTGTLDEKLFF

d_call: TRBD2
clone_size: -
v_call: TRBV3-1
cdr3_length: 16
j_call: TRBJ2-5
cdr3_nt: TGTGCCAGCAGCCGCCAGATGACTAGCGCTGAGGAGACCCAGTACTTC
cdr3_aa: CASSRQMTSAEETQYF

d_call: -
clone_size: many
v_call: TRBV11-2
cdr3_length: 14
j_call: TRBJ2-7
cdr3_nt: TGTGCCAGCAGCTTGGAGGGCGGCTCCTACGAGCAGTACTTC
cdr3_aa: CASSLEGGSYEQYF

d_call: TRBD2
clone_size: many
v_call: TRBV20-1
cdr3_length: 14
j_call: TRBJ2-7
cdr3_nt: TGCAGTGCTAGAGATATCGGCGGGAGTTACGAGCAGTACTTC
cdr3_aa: CSARDIGGSYEQYF

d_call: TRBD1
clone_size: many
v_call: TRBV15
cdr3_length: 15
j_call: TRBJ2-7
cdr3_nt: TGTGCCACCAGCAGTCCCGGGACAGGGGGCTACGAGCAGTACTTC
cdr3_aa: CATSSPGTGGYEQYF

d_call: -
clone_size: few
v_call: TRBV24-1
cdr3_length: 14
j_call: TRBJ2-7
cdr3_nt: TGTGCCACCAGTGACACACTAGATCCCTACGAGCAGTACTTC
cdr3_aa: CATSDTLDPYEQYF

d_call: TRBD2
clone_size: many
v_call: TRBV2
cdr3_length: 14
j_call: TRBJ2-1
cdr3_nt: TGTGCCAGCAGTGACCTAGCGGGAGCTAATGAGCAGTTCTTC
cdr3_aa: CASSDLAGANEQFF